The 26 T cell receptor beta chains below come from one sample, sequenced in a study of blood T cell repertoires in COVID-19. The table came from immunoSEQ multiplex PCR; TCRdb's copy has only in-frame clones and leaves some out. Among approximately 240,000 clones listed, approximately 90% were seen once. The specimen was PBMCs or T cells enriched from blood (not recorded which). These receptors originate from a woman aged 25 to 39 with acute COVID-19.

The chain has TRBV27 and TRBJ2-1; 7 nucleotides match TRBD2. Germline loops: CDR1 MNHEY, CDR2 SMNVEV (reference sequence). Trimming cost V 2 bases and J 7 bases; bases outside gene matches: 5. The CDR3 runs 14 residues. The CDR3 DNA reads TGTGCCAGCAGTTTAGGGGGAGGGGTGAATGAGCAGTTCTTC. Translation: CASSLGGGVNEQFF.

The V and J genes are TRBV11-3 and TRBJ2-7; tentative D call: TRBD2 (7 bases). The germline V gene has CDR1 SGHNT and CDR2 YENEEA. Trimming removed 5 bases from V and 4 bases from J, with 12 bases in between. The CDR3 runs to 13 residues. The CDR3 bases are TGTGCCAGCAGCGGGGGGGCCGGGTACGAGCAGTACTTC. This translates into CASSGGAGYEQYF.

The chain is built from TRBV27 and TRBJ2-1, with TRBD2 matching over 8 bases. Looked up from germline, CDR1 is MNHEY and CDR2 is SMNVEV (reference sequence). This CDR3 region has 17 residues. V trimming: 0 bases; J trimming: 0 bases; junction bases outside the gene matches: 4. The CDR3 sequence: CASSLSGLAGSYNEQFF. As DNA, the CDR3 is TGTGCCAGCAGTTTATCCGGTCTAGCGGGCTCCTACAATGAGCAGTTCTTC.

This clone was picked up a small number of times. The V and J genes are TRBV19 and TRBJ1-5, with TRBD1 as a possible D gene (6 bases). Germline-derived CDR1 and CDR2 are LNHDA and SQIVND (reference sequence). Between the trimmed V and J ends, which lost 5 bases and 1 base, there was a span of 12 bases. This CDR3 comprises 15 residues. CDR3 in amino acids: CASSLSRGSNQPQHF. DNA of the CDR3: TGTGCCAGTAGTCTTAGCAGGGGAAGCAATCAGCCCCAGCATTTT.

This clone was observed a single time. The chain uses TRBV29-1 and TRBJ1-5; 7 bases are a match to TRBD1. The CDR3 totals 12 residues. Trimming cost V 4 bases and J 9 bases; bases outside gene matches: 6. Germline lookup yields CDR1 SQVTM and CDR2 ANQGSEA. CDR3 coding DNA: TGCAGCGTTGGGGACAGCGGTTCGCCCCAGCATTTT. Its translation is CSVGDSGSPQHF. The whole variable domain, remainder taken from reference TRBV29-1 and TRBJ1-5, is SAVISQKPSRDICQRGTSLTIQCQVDSQVTMMFWYRQQPGQSLTLIATANQGSEATYESGFVIDKFPISRPNLTFSTLTVSNMSPEDSSIYLCSVGDSGSPQHFGDGTRLSIL.

The rearrangement joins TRBV5-1 to TRBJ1-1; D gene ambiguous. From germline, CDR1 is SGHRS and CDR2 YFSETQ. V was cut by 4 bases and J by 5 bases, with 21 bases left in between. The length of the CDR3 is 16 residues. CDR3 amino acids: CASSVTLLRGGTEAFF. Here the CDR3 DNA reads TGCGCCAGCAGCGTAACCCTCCTCCGGGGTGGAACTGAAGCTTTCTTT.

The chain has TRBV5-1 and TRBJ1-4; no definite D call. CDR1 is SGHRS, CDR2 YFSETQ, per germline. The V and J ends lost 4 bases and 0 bases respectively, with 13 bases between them. This CDR3 region has 16 residues. The CDR3: CASSPAGSATNEKLFF. Written as DNA, the CDR3 is TGCGCCAGCAGCCCGGCTGGGAGTGCAACTAATGAAAAACTGTTTTTT.

The chain carries TRBV29-1 and TRBJ1-5; a possible D gene is TRBD1 (6 bases). CDR1 SQVTM and CDR2 ANQGSEA come from the germline V gene. The V end was cut by 6 bases, the J end by 5 bases, with 11 bases between. The CDR3 is 12 amino acids. The CDR3 spells CSVETGDQPQHF. The CDR3 bases are TGCAGCGTAGAGACAGGAGATCAGCCCCAGCATTTT. The whole variable domain, remainder taken from reference TRBV29-1 and TRBJ1-5, is SAVISQKPSRDICQRGTSLTIQCQVDSQVTMMFWYRQQPGQSLTLIATANQGSEATYESGFVIDKFPISRPNLTFSTLTVSNMSPEDSSIYLCSVETGDQPQHFGDGTRLSIL.

The J gene is TRBJ2-5, the V gene TRBV11-2, with 11 bases lining up with TRBD1. V was clipped by 5 bases and J by 5 bases; unmatched bases: 4. Germline V CDR1 and CDR2: SGHAT, FQNNGV. CDR3 length equals 14 residues. The CDR3 protein is CASSPDRGLETQYF. The CDR3 coding sequence is TGTGCCAGCAGCCCGGACAGGGGGCTGGAGACCCAGTACTTC.

The V gene is TRBV18, the J gene TRBJ1-3; D is unresolved. Looked up from germline, CDR1 is KGHSH and CDR2 is LQKENI. This CDR3 region has 15 residues. V was trimmed by 6 bases and J by 0 bases, leaving 12 bases between them. Here the CDR3 DNA reads TGTGCCAGCTCCCCTCCGGGGAGCTCTGGAAACACCATATATTTT. It specifies CASSPPGSSGNTIYF. Using reference TRBV18 and TRBJ1-3 for the parts outside the CDR3, the full variable domain is NAGVMQNPRHLVRRRGQEARLRCSPMKGHSHVYWYRQLPEEGLKFMVYLQKENIIDESGMPKERFSAEFPKEGPSILRIQQVVRGDSAAYFCASSPPGSSGNTIYFGEGSWLTVV.

This chain connects TRBV7-9 to TRBJ1-1; D unclear. CDR3 length: 13 residues. Germline V gives CDR1 SEHNR, CDR2 FQNEAQ (reference sequence). Trimming removed 3 bases from V and 3 bases from J, with 8 bases in between. In nucleotides, the CDR3 is TGTGCCAGCAGCTTGGGCCAGTACACTGAAGCTTTCTTT. It encodes CASSLGQYTEAFF.

This sequence joins TRBV11-2 and TRBJ2-1, with TRBD2 matching 14 bases. Trimming cost V 4 bases and J 8 bases; bases outside gene matches: 10. The CDR3 has 17 amino acids. Germline V gene lookup returns CDR1 SGHAT and CDR2 FQNNGV. Written as DNA, the CDR3 is TGTGCCAGCAGCTACCCTAGGGGACTAGCGGGAGAGGATGAGCAGTTCTTC. The encoded protein is CASSYPRGLAGEDEQFF.

A single count supports this clone. The chain has TRBV28 and TRBJ2-7; TRBD1 agrees at 7 bases. Germline-derived CDR1 and CDR2 are MDHEN and SYDVKM. The ends lost 6 bases at V and 7 bases at J; junction bases unmatched: 12. This CDR3 contains 14 residues. The CDR3 here is CASRDGTAAREQYF. The CDR3 DNA reads as TGTGCCAGCAGGGACGGGACAGCGGCGCGGGAGCAGTACTTC. The full variable domain, in which reference TRBV28 and TRBJ2-7 provide the parts outside the CDR3, is DVKVTQSSRYLVKRTGEKVFLECVQDMDHENMFWYRQDPGLGLRLIYFSYDVKMKEKGDIPEGYSVSREKKERFSLILESASTNQTSMYLCASRDGTAAREQYFGPGTRLTVT.

The V gene is TRBV4-3, the J gene TRBJ1-1; D unresolved. Trimming took off 4 bases at V and 0 bases at J, with 21 bases between the two ends. Germline V gene lookup returns CDR1 LGHNA and CDR2 YSLEER. CDR3 length: 18 residues. CDR3 residues: CASSPSRGPSLLNTEAFF. The CDR3 coding sequence is TGCGCCAGCAGCCCGTCGAGAGGCCCATCTTTATTGAACACTGAAGCTTTCTTT.

The genes are TRBV3-1 (or the pseudogene TRBV3-2) and TRBJ1-4; perhaps TRBD1 as D (6 bases). The CDR3 sequence is 15 residues long. Deletions cut 4 bases from V and 6 bases from J, with 15 bases between. Germline CDR1 reads LGHDT; CDR2 reads YNNKEL (reference sequence). The CDR3 coding sequence is TGTGCCAGCAGCCCCCCCGGGACAAAAGATGAAAAACTGTTTTTT. It is translated as CASSPPGTKDEKLFF.

The rearrangement joins TRBV21-1 to TRBJ1-1; no DNA check was done on the table's D call, TRBD1. TRBV21-1 is a pseudogene locus. There are 14 residues in the CDR3. CDR3 nucleotides: TGTGCCAGCAGCAAACCCAGACAGGGCCCCCGAACTTTCTTT. Residues: CASSKPRQGPRTFF.

This clone was picked up one time. The chain links TRBV5-4 to TRBJ2-1; D ambiguous. The CDR3 has 13 amino acids. Trimming removed 6 bases from V and 5 bases from J, with 12 bases in between. Per germline, CDR1 SGHNT and CDR2 YYREEE (reference sequence). The CDR3 DNA reads TGTGCCAGCACCCTGGGCATCGACAATGAGCAGTTCTTC. Translated, it gives CASTLGIDNEQFF.

This clone was seen a single time. This chain uses TRBV5-4 with TRBJ1-5; D is possibly TRBD1 (5 bases). Germline V CDR1 and CDR2: SGHNT, YYREEE (reference sequence). V was shortened by 4 bases and J by 7 bases, with 12 bases between the two germline ends. The CDR3 contains 13 residues. This CDR3 reads CASSHIRQQPQHF. In DNA, the CDR3 is TGTGCCAGCAGCCATATAAGACAGCAGCCCCAGCATTTT.

This clone came up once. V usage is TRBV6-5 and J usage is TRBJ2-3; a possible D gene is TRBD2 (5 bases). The CDR3 loop spans 15 amino acids. The germline CDR1 and CDR2 sequences are MNHEY and SVGAGI. V was pared by 6 bases and J by 2 bases, with 15 bases between. This CDR3 reads CASSPTGGLTDTQYF. In DNA, the CDR3 is TGTGCCAGCAGCCCCACTGGAGGACTCACAGATACGCAGTATTTT.

The gene calls are TRBV7-9 and TRBJ1-2, with D possibly being TRBD1 (6 bases). Trimming shortened V by 5 bases and J by 5 bases, and 15 bases separated the two germline ends. This CDR3 is 14 amino acids long. Looked up from germline, CDR1 is SEHNR and CDR2 is FQNEAQ (reference sequence). The CDR3, as DNA: TGTGCCAGCAGCCCTCGTGACAGGAGATATGGCTACACCTTC. Its protein is CASSPRDRRYGYTF.

This chain uses TRBV6-5 with TRBJ1-1, with 7 bases aligning to TRBD1. The CDR3 covers 14 residues. The V gene's germline CDR1 is MNHEY and CDR2 SVGAGI. The V segment lost 4 bases and the J segment 5 bases; nucleotides outside the gene matches: 7. This chain's CDR3 is CASSSGQAGTEAFF. CDR3 bases: TGTGCCAGCAGTTCCGGACAGGCTGGTACTGAAGCTTTCTTT.

The genes are TRBV6-5 and TRBJ2-1; D may be TRBD2 (6 bases). V was trimmed by 4 bases and J by 9 bases, leaving 13 bases between them. Germline V gene lookup returns CDR1 MNHEY and CDR2 SVGAGI. The CDR3 is 13 residues long. CDR3 loop: CASSSLTGGEQFF. CDR3 nucleotide sequence: TGTGCCAGCAGTTCCTTGACCGGGGGTGAGCAGTTCTTC.

The rearrangement uses TRBV12-3 or TRBV12-4 and TRBJ2-5, with D uncertain. Trimming shortened V by 3 bases and J by 4 bases, and 6 bases separated the two germline ends. The CDR3 runs to 12 residues. Here the CDR3 DNA reads TGTGCCAGCAGTTTCAGTGGAGAGACCCAGTACTTC. This codes for CASSFSGETQYF.

This chain connects TRBV7-9 to TRBJ2-1; D possibly corresponds to TRBD2 (5 bases). Looked up from germline, CDR1 is SEHNR and CDR2 is FQNEAQ (reference sequence). V was clipped by 5 bases and J by 4 bases, with 15 bases between them. The CDR3 has 15 residues. The chain's CDR3 is CASSATGMGYNEQFF. The CDR3 DNA follows: TGTGCCAGCAGCGCTACGGGGATGGGGTACAATGAGCAGTTCTTC.

The V and J genes are TRBV19 and TRBJ2-7; D uncertain. V gave up 5 bases and J gave up 0 bases, with 11 bases separating them. The CDR3 contains 14 residues. The V gene's germline CDR1 is LNHDA and CDR2 SQIVND (reference sequence). CDR3 sequence: CASSLGGSSYEQYF. The CDR3 region has the DNA TGTGCCAGTAGTCTAGGCGGTAGCTCCTACGAGCAGTACTTC. The full variable domain, in which reference TRBV19 and TRBJ2-7 provide the parts outside the CDR3, is DGGITQSPKYLFRKEGQNVTLSCEQNLNHDAMYWYRQDPGQGLRLIYYSQIVNDFQKGDIAEGYSVSREKKESFPLTVTSAQKNPTAFYLCASSLGGSSYEQYFGPGTRLTVT.

The J gene is TRBJ2-1, the V gene TRBV6-2 or TRBV6-3; 7 positions agree with TRBD2. CDR1 is MNHEY, CDR2 SVGEGT, per germline. J lost 0 bases, V lost 6 bases, and 8 bases had no gene match. The CDR3 sequence is 16 residues long. CDR3 nucleotide sequence: TGTGCCAGCAGCCCCATAGCGGGCAGCTCCTACAATGAGCAGTTCTTC. As protein: CASSPIAGSSYNEQFF.